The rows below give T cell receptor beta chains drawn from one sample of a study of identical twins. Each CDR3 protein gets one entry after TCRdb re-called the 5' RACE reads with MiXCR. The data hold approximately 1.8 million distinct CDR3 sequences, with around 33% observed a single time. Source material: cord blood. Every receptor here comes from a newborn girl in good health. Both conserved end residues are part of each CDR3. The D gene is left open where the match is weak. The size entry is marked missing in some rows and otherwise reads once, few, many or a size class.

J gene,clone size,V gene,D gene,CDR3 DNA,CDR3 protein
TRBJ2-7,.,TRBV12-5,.,TGTGCTATTGGTCTGGGCATCCCTTACGAGCAGTACTTC,CAIGLGIPYEQYF
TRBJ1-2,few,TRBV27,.,TGTGCCAGCGGATACAGCGGAGTGCATGGCTACACCTTC,CASGYSGVHGYTF
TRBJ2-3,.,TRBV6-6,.,TGTGCCAGCAACGGTCTCGGGGATGCGCAGTATTTT,CASNGLGDAQYF
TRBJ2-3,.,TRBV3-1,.,TGTGCCAGCAGCTGCGTCGGGGGACCGAGCACAGATACGCAGTATTTT,CASSCVGGPSTDTQYF
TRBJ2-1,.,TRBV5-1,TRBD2,TGTGCCAGCAGTTACGGGACTAGCGGCGACAATGAGCAGTTCTTC,CASSYGTSGDNEQFF
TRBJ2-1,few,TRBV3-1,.,TGTGCCAGCAGCTGGACTGAGACGCCGAGCTCCTACAATGAGCAGTTCTTC,CASSWTETPSSYNEQFF
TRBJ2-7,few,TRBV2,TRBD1,TGTGCCAGCAGGGACACCAGACAGGGATCAATTCCCTACGAGCAGTACTTC,CASRDTRQGSIPYEQYF
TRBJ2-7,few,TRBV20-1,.,TGCAGTGCTACCGATCCGACGAACCTCTCCTACGAGCAGTACTTC,CSATDPTNLSYEQYF
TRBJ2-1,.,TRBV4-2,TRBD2,TGTGCCAGCAGCCAACAATTATACAGACTAGCGGGACATACTCAGTTCTTC,CASSQQLYRLAGHTQFF
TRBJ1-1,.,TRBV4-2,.,TGTGCCAGCAGCCAAGGGATAGAGACAGAAGCTTTCTTT,CASSQGIETEAFF
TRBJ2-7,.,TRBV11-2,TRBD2,TGTGCCAGCAGCAAGTGGACTAGCGGGCTAACCTACGAGCAGTACTTC,CASSKWTSGLTYEQYF
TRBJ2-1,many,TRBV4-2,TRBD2,TGTGCCAGCAGCCAAGATTGGAATAGCGGGGGAAATGAGCAGTTCTTC,CASSQDWNSGGNEQFF
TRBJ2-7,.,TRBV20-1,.,TGCAGTGCTAGAGGGAGCTGGTACGAGCAGTACTTC,CSARGSWYEQYF
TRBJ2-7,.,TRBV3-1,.,TGTGCCAGCAGCCAAGAGGCCGTAGTATCCGAGCAGTACTTC,CASSQEAVVSEQYF
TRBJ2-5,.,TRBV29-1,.,TGCAGCGTTGCTGGCAGACCCCAAGAGACCCAGTACTTC,CSVAGRPQETQYF
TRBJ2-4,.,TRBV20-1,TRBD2,TGCAGTGCTAGGGAGGGACTAGCGCCAAACATTCAGTACTTC,CSAREGLAPNIQYF
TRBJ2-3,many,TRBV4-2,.,TGTGCCAGCAGCCAAACCTGGGCCCTTAGCACAGATACGCAGTATTTT,CASSQTWALSTDTQYF
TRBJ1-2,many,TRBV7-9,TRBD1,TGTGCCAGCAGCTCTGAGACAGGGAGAGACTATGGCTACACCTTC,CASSSETGRDYGYTF
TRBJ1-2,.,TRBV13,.,TGTGCCAGCAGCCTAGCGGGGTCCTTCTATGGCTACACCTTC,CASSLAGSFYGYTF
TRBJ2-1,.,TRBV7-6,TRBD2,TGTGCCAGCAGCGTACTTAGCGGGGGGTCCTACAATGAGCAGTTCTTC,CASSVLSGGSYNEQFF
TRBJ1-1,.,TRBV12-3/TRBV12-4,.,TGTGCCAGCAGTTTACCCAAAGTAACAGGTCAATTTCGACGAAGTCTATTTAGGTTTGCTTTCTTT,CASSLPKVTGQFRRSLFRFAFF
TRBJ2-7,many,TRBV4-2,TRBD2,TGTGCCAGCAGCCAAGAACTAGCGGGGGCCTACGAGCAGTACTTC,CASSQELAGAYEQYF
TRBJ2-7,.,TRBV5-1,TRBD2,TGCGCCTGCAGCCCCTACCTTCTAGCGGGTATCGCGTCCTACGAGCAGTACTTC,CACSPYLLAGIASYEQYF
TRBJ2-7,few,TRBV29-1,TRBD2,TGCAGCGTCGCACAGACCGGGAGGACCTACGAGCAGTACTTC,CSVAQTGRTYEQYF
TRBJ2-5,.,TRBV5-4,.,TGTGCCGGCAGCTTTTATTTGGAAGAGACCCAGTACTTC,CAGSFYLEETQYF
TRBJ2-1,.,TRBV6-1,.,TGTGCCAGCCTTTACAATGAGCAGTTCTTC,CASLYNEQFF
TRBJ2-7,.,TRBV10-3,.,TGTGCCATCAGACCGGAACAGAGCTCCTACGAGCAGTACTTC,CAIRPEQSSYEQYF
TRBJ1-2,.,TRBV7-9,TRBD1,TGTGCCAGCAGTTTCCCAGCCCGGGACAGTCAAGGAGGTTACACCTTC,CASSFPARDSQGGYTF
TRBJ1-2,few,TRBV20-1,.,TGCAGTGCTAGACATTTCCCGGCAGGACACGCTAACTATGGCTACACCTTC,CSARHFPAGHANYGYTF
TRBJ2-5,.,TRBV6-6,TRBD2,TGTGCCAGCAGCCGCAGACTAGCGGGAGAGAGCCAAGAGACCCAGTACTTC,CASSRRLAGESQETQYF
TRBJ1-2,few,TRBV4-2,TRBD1,TGTGCCAGCAGCCAAGATCGACAGGGCAGTTTGTATGGCTACACCTTC,CASSQDRQGSLYGYTF
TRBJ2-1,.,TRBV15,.,TGTGCCACCAGCAGACAAGACAGCACCAAGTTCTTC,CATSRQDSTKFF
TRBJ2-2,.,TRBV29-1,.,TGCAGCGTTGCAGGGTACACCGGGGAGCTGTTTTTT,CSVAGYTGELFF
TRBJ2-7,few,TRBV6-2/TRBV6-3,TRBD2,TGTGCCAGCAGTCCGACTAGCGGGCCTTCCTACGAGCAGTACTTC,CASSPTSGPSYEQYF
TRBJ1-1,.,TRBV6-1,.,TGTGCCAGCAGTGAAGCGGGGGTAGAGGTTCGGGCTTTCTTT,CASSEAGVEVRAFF
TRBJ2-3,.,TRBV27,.,TGTGCCAGCAGTTTAAAAAGCGGAGATACGCAGTATTTT,CASSLKSGDTQYF
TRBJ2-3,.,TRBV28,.,TGCGCCAGCAGTTTGGGGGCCACGCGATCAGCAAATACGCAGTATTTT,CASSLGATRSANTQYF
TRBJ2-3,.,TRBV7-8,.,TGTGCCAGCAGCTTATCCCGGGTCAGTGATACGCAGTATTTT,CASSLSRVSDTQYF
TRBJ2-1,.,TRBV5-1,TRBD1,TGCGCCAGCAGCTTTTGGGGACAGGGGTCCAATGAGCAGTTCTTC,CASSFWGQGSNEQFF
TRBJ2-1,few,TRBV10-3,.,TGTGCCATCAGTGAGAGAAAACTAGTCGCCGCCTCCTACAATGAGCAGTTCTTC,CAISERKLVAASYNEQFF
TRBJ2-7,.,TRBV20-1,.,TGCAGCGGAGGGGGGGAAAACTACGAGCAGTACTTC,CSGGGENYEQYF
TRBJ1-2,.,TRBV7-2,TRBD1,TGTGCCAGCAGGGGACAGGGGGCGGATGGCTGCACCTTC,CASRGQGADGCTF
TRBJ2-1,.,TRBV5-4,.,TGTGCCAGCAGCTTGGATCCTATCAGGGTTCCCTACAATGAGCAGTTCTTC,CASSLDPIRVPYNEQFF
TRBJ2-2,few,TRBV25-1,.,TGTGCCAGCACGGGGGCCAGAACCGGGGAGCTGTTTTTT,CASTGARTGELFF
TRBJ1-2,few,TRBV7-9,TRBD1,TGTGCCAGCAGCTTAAACGCCGGGACAGCTAACTATGGCTACACCTTC,CASSLNAGTANYGYTF
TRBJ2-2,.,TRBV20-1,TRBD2,TGCAGTGCTAAACCCGCGCTAGCGGACACCGGGGAGCTGTTTTTT,CSAKPALADTGELFF
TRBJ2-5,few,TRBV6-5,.,TGTGCCAGCAGTTGGGCCGCAGAGACCCAGTACTTC,CASSWAAETQYF
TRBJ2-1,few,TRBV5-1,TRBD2,TGCGCCAGCACCGCAGCGGGAGTCCTTTCCTACAATGAGCAGTTCTTC,CASTAAGVLSYNEQFF
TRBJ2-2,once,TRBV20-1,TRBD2,TGCAGTGCCCAGCGGGGGGGCCGGCCGAACACCGGGGAGCTGTTTTTT,CSAQRGGRPNTGELFF
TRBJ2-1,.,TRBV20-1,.,TGCAGTGCTCCCACCGGGGGCGGCTACAATGAGCAGTTCTTC,CSAPTGGGYNEQFF